This TCR beta chain was captured by sequencing in a study of CD8+ T cells in alopecia areata. In each case, RNA was isolated and then reverse transcribed into cDNA as the sequencing template. Only in-frame clones appear in the TCRdb table, and some are missing; sequencing was by immunoSEQ multiplex PCR. The sample lists 200,000 to 250,000 clones, over 60% occurring once. The treatment denotes: oral pan-JAK inhibitor, 5-10 mg twice daily. The sequencing used CD4+ T cells sorted from blood, collected at week 4, from a patient treated with tofacitinib. The sequence was collected from a human donor with alopecia areata.

This CDR3 reads CASSPRGDEQFF. The CDR3 DNA is TGTGCCAGCTCACCAAGAGGCGATGAGCAGTTCTTC. This sequence joins TRBV18 and TRBJ2-1; D remains unclear. The CDR3 totals 12 residues. The germline CDR1 and CDR2 sequences are KGHSH and LQKENI. With 2 bases removed from V and 8 bases from J, the gap between germline ends came to 7 bases.